The sample holds a few counts of the clone carrying this TCR beta chain. Its antigen is not identified. These data originate in a study of T-cell reconstitution after alpha-beta-depleted transplantation in children. Findings of the study overall: A year post-transplant, T-cell counts and diversity derived mostly from newly produced T cells. Reportedly, alpha-beta T cells present about two months post-transplant originated from several hundred expanded clones of graft origin.

Trimming cost V 5 bases and J 9 bases, with 22 bases left between them. The CDR3 spans 15 residues. A TCRbeta library incorporating unique molecular identifiers was prepared. Each CDR3 protein gets one entry after TCRdb re-called the PCR reads with MiXCR. The data hold tens of thousands of distinct CDR3 sequences, with under 6.5% observed a single time. Source: PBMCs, mostly from graft donor cells, taken 60 days after TCRalphabeta/CD19-depleted stem cell transplant. The chain employs TRBV12-3 or TRBV12-4 and TRBJ1-1, with D unclear. The TCR was taken from a female patient aged 2-10 years who had a stem cell transplant for aplastic anemia, so the T cells may come from the graft donor. This CDR3 reads CASSPRRAGLFQAFF. DNA of the CDR3: TGTGCCAGCAGTCCCCGGAGGGCAGGCCTCTTCCAAGCTTTCTTT.